What follows is one T cell receptor (beta chain) and its context. This clonotype was observed a few times. Its target antigen remains unknown. Base-call qualities are not available, and no considerably larger clone is one nucleotide away. From the cysteine through the phenylalanine, the CDR3 covers 10 amino acids. The sequence is cut down to CDR3 DNA, 30 bases in frame from base 1. CDR1 and CDR2, looked up from the germline V gene (reference sequence), are DFQATT and SNEGSKA. The entry originates in a study of T cells after yellow fever vaccination (dated by TCRdb to between 2018 and 2021). About the investigation overall: Libraries from fractions with low cell numbers were prepared with the SMART-Seq v4 Ultra Low Input RNA kit. Two healthy male donors, one aged 18 to 30 and one aged 30 to 39 years, were included in the cohort. To follow T-cell clones before and after both primary and booster YFV17D yellow fever vaccination, bulk TCR alpha and beta repertoires underwent longitudinal sequencing. Bulk PBMC replicates and cell subsets were isolated from blood drawn at multiple timepoints before and after both primary and secondary immunization. Beyond this particular receptor, the publication reports: A small fraction of clonotypes appeared in both the CD4 and CD8 compartments, likely as a result of convergent recombination. Only two donors were included in the study, so the extent to which the findings can be generalized is limited. The secondary T-cell response was weaker than the primary response but faster, peaking on day 5 instead of day 15. Most clones expanded after primary vaccination (approximately 96% of CD4 and 88% of CD8) were re-detected after the booster, suggesting that broad memory maintenance occurred. Computational filtering was needed because FACS-sorted repertoires could contain abundant contaminating clonotypes from the bulk population.

TCR cDNA was made using 5'RACE template switching, a step that added a universal primer site and unique molecular identifiers. Priming of cDNA synthesis was performed from both the TCR alpha and TCR beta constant segments. Two PCR steps were used to amplify libraries, with sample barcodes and sequencing adapters being added in the second step. Sequencing of the libraries was done on either Illumina HiSeq 2500 (2x100 bp) or NovaSeq (2x150 bp). Processing in the source paper ran as follows. Demultiplexing of reads and collapsing into UMI consensus sequences were performed with MIGEC, and V(D)J alignment was carried out with MiXCR. Vaccine-responding clonotypes were defined with edgeR using replicate PBMC samples, requiring FDR below 0.01 and a log2 fold change above 5 up to day 15. Each bulk clonotype received a CD4 or CD8 identity based on whether the sequenced CD4 or CD8 repertoire contained that clonotype at higher abundance. TCRdb's own reprocessing of the public reads used fastp at Q25 and MiXCR and kept productive beta chains. Every entry covers one CDR3 protein and lists the most common genes and DNA from its rows. The V and J calls and clone size come from TCRdb's table, not from the authors' own analysis. The sample table lists 300,000 or so distinct CDR3 sequences, about 8.3% of them with a count of one. In total, the top ten clones hold under 20% of the sample.

The label giving this sample's treatment or condition can be read as: live attenuated yellow fever vaccine strain. At each blood-draw timepoint, two biological replicates of bulk PBMCs were collected. A standard Ficoll-Paque protocol was used to isolate PBMCs from peripheral blood. RNA was extracted with TriZol from bulk PBMCs, CD4 and CD8 fractions, and dextramer-positive and dextramer-negative fractions. The sequencing here drew on PBMCs, taken roughly 45 days after the first yellow fever vaccination. The TCR sequence derives from a man between 18 and 29 years old who received the YFV17D yellow fever vaccine. Here the chain combines TRBV20-1 and TRBJ1-1; the D gene cannot be resolved reliably. The nucleotide sequence reads as follows: TGCAGGGCAGGGAACACTGAAGCTTTCTTT. Translated, it gives CRAGNTEAFF.